This paragraph reports one T cell receptor beta chain. Its antigen remains unidentified. Per the germline V gene, CDR1 is SEHNR and CDR2 is FQNEAQ (reference sequence). The CDR3 runs to 16 residues. Trimming stripped 7 bases from V and 2 bases from J, with 19 bases between. The data derive from a study of T cells in Graves' hyperthyroidism and ophthalmopathy. Study-wide background: Peripheral blood draws took place at initial diagnosis, ahead of any treatment. Study-wide results and caveats: Ophthalmopathy prediction by the model preceded onset by a median roughly 6.3 months.

The study included ophthalmopathy patients with Clinical Activity Score at least 3, NOSPECS grade at least 4 and duration under 3 months. RNA transcripts yielded amplified TCR beta CDR3 regions. During a first-round RT-PCR of the TCR CDR3, the HTBI primer set was used. One entry per CDR3 protein, called by TCRdb with MiXCR from the multiplex PCR reads. Among a few hundred thousand distinct CDR3 sequences listed, approximately 15% were seen once. This receptor was identified in a woman aged 25-40 years with Graves' ophthalmopathy. Material: blood. The chain combines TRBV7-9 with TRBJ2-3, with D tentatively TRBD2 (5 bases). CDR3 loop: CASNYTWRASTDTQYF. The DNA for the CDR3 is TGTGCCAGCAACTACACCTGGCGGGCGTCCACAGATACGCAGTATTTT.